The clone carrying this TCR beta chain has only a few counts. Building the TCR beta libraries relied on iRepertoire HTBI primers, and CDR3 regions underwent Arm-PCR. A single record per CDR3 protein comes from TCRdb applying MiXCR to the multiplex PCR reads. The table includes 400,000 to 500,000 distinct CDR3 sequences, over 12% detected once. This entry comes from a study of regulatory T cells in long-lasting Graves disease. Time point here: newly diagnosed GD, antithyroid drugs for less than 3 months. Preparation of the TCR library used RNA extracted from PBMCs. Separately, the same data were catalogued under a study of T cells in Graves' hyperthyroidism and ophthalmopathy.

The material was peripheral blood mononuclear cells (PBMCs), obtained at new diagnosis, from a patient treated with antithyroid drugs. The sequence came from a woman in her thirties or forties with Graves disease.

CDR3 DNA sequence: TGTGCCAGCAGTCTAGGGGGACACTACACCGGGGAGCTGTTTTTT. This translates into CASSLGGHYTGELFF. The chain joins TRBV28 to TRBJ2-2, with TRBD1 as a possible D gene (6 bases). The CDR3 is 15 amino acids. V was clipped by 5 bases and J by 3 bases, with 13 bases between them. CDR1 MDHEN and CDR2 SYDVKM come from the germline V gene.